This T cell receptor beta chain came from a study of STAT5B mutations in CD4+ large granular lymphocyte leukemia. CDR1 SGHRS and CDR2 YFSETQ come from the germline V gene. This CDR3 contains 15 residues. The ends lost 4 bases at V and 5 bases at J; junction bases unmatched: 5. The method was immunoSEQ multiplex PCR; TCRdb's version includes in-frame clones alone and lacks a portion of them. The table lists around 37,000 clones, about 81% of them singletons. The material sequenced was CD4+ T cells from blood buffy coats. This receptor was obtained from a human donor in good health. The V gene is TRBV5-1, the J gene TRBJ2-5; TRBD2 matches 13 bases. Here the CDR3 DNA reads TGCGCCAGCAGCCCCGGGACTAGCGGGACGGAGACCCAGTACTTC. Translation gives CASSPGTSGTETQYF. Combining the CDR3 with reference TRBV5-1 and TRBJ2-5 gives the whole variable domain KAGVTQTPRYLIKTRGQQVTLSCSPISGHRSVSWYQQTPGQGLQFLFEYFSETQRNKGNFPGRFSGRQFSNSRSEMNVSTLELGDSALYLCASSPGTSGTETQYFGPGTRLLVL.